The 10 T cell receptor beta chains given below trace back to one sample, sequenced in a study of cytomegalovirus exposure and HLA in healthy donors. Primers: 60 Vbeta forward and 13 Jbeta reverse. Clones were sequenced by immunoSEQ multiplex PCR, and TCRdb holds only the in-frame ones, with some missing. The data contain about 130,000 clones, around three quarters of them seen just once; the ten biggest clones take up 9.5% to 15%. Input material: PBMCs. The source is a woman between 40 and 55 years old in good health and CMV-seropositive.

The V call is TRBV6-6, the J call TRBJ1-5; D is unresolved. Germline V lookup: CDR1 MNHNY, CDR2 SVGAGI (reference sequence). The CDR3 consists of 14 residues. The germline V and J ends were trimmed by 4 bases and 0 bases, with 7 bases remaining between them. CDR3 residues: CASSSSGSNQPQHF. CDR3 in DNA: TGTGCCAGCAGTTCATCCGGTAGCAATCAGCCCCAGCATTTT.

The gene calls are TRBV5-1 and TRBJ2-7; D may be TRBD2 (5 bases). Germline assignment: CDR1 SGHRS and CDR2 YFSETQ. V lost 3 bases to trimming and J lost 6 bases, with 16 bases between them. This CDR3 region has 14 residues. As DNA, the CDR3 is TGCGCCAGCAGCTGGTCGAGGGTAGGCGGCGAGCAGTACTTC. It translates to CASSWSRVGGEQYF. Full variable domain (remainder filled in from reference TRBV5-1 and TRBJ2-7): KAGVTQTPRYLIKTRGQQVTLSCSPISGHRSVSWYQQTPGQGLQFLFEYFSETQRNKGNFPGRFSGRQFSNSRSEMNVSTLELGDSALYLCASSWSRVGGEQYFGPGTRLTVT.

V and J are TRBV5-1 and TRBJ1-3; D gene unclear. The CDR3 length is 13 residues. Deletions cut 1 base from V and 4 bases from J, with 6 bases between. Per the germline V gene, CDR1 is SGHRS and CDR2 is YFSETQ. CDR3 in amino acids: CASSLTAGNTIYF. CDR3 nucleotides: TGCGCCAGCAGCTTGACAGCAGGAAACACCATATATTTT.

The chain employs TRBV30 and TRBJ1-4; TRBD1 matches at 10 bases. Germline V gene lookup returns CDR1 GTSNPN and CDR2 SVGIG (reference sequence). CDR3 length: 16 residues. Losses at the gene ends were 5 bases for V and 0 bases for J; bases not matched to a gene: 6. The CDR3 reads CAWASGQGTTNEKLFF. CDR3 DNA: TGTGCCTGGGCGTCGGGACAGGGGACAACTAATGAAAAACTGTTTTTT.

V usage is TRBV30 and J usage is TRBJ1-4; 8 bases fit TRBD1. CDR1 is GTSNPN and CDR2 is SVGIG in the germline V gene (reference sequence). With V trimmed by 2 bases and J by 8 bases, 7 bases remained unmatched. The CDR3 extends over 14 amino acids. This chain's CDR3 is CAWSQGQGQEKLFF. The CDR3 nucleotides are TGTGCCTGGAGTCAAGGACAGGGCCAGGAAAAACTGTTTTTT.

This clone has only a few counts. V gene TRBV6-5 combines with J gene TRBJ2-2, with a tentative D call TRBD2 (5 bases). V was trimmed by 8 bases and J by 1 base, leaving 5 bases between them. CDR3 length equals 12 residues. Per the germline V gene, CDR1 is MNHEY and CDR2 is SVGAGI. CDR3 coding DNA: TGTGCCAGCCGGGGGAACACCGGGGAGCTGTTTTTT. The encoded protein is CASRGNTGELFF.

This chain uses TRBV28 with TRBJ2-1; D possibly corresponds to TRBD1 (6 bases). Trimming left V 6 bases short and J 11 bases short, with 11 bases between. Germline loops: CDR1 MDHEN, CDR2 SYDVKM. This CDR3 is 11 amino acids long. CDR3 sequence (DNA): TGTGCCAGCAGCTCCGGGACACAGCAGTTCTTC. Translation gives CASSSGTQQFF.

The rearrangement links TRBV7-9 to TRBJ2-2; TRBD1 aligns across 8 bases. CDR1 SEHNR and CDR2 FQNEAQ come from the germline V gene (reference sequence). The CDR3 extends over 16 amino acids. J lost 3 bases, V lost 5 bases, and 8 bases had no gene match. The CDR3: CASSRGQGGDTGELFF. In DNA, the CDR3 is TGTGCCAGCAGCCGAGGACAGGGAGGTGACACCGGGGAGCTGTTTTTT.

This chain links TRBV2 with TRBJ2-2; TRBD2 is a possible D gene (6 bases). Germline-derived CDR1 and CDR2 are SNHLY and FYNNEI. V shed 4 bases and J shed 6 bases, with 12 bases lying between them. The CDR3 is 14 residues long. The CDR3 bases are TGTGCCAGCAGTGTAGTGAGGGAGGCCGGGGAGCTGTTTTTT. This encodes CASSVVREAGELFF.

The chain employs TRBV28 and TRBJ2-5; tentatively, D is TRBD2 (6 bases). Per the germline V gene, CDR1 is MDHEN and CDR2 is SYDVKM. V gave up 2 bases and J gave up 5 bases, with 21 bases separating them. There are 17 residues in the CDR3. The DNA for the CDR3 is TGTGCCAGCAGTTTAAGACTAGGGGTCGGGAGTGGGGAGACCCAGTACTTC. Its protein product is CASSLRLGVGSGETQYF.